The clone carrying this T cell receptor (beta chain) occurred a few times. From the RT-PCR reads, TCRdb called clonotypes with MiXCR, one entry per CDR3 protein. This sample carries about 700,000 distinct CDR3 sequences, around 14% of them seen once, and the ten largest clones take approximately 7%. The data belong to a study of response to subunit inactivated influenza vaccine. The TCR originated in a man aged 50 to 60 who received an inactivated influenza vaccine. This sample comprised PBMCs from blood, obtained roughly 15 days before vaccination.

The CDR3 loop reads CASSLRTSGENTGELFF. CDR3 coding DNA: TGTGCCAGCAGCCTTCGGACTAGCGGGGAGAACACCGGGGAGCTGTTTTTT. The V gene is TRBV3-1, the J gene TRBJ2-2; TRBD2 matches 12 bases. The CDR3 extends over 17 amino acids. Germline loops: CDR1 LGHDT, CDR2 YNNKEL (reference sequence). The J segment lost 1 base and the V segment lost 4 bases, leaving 4 bases of the junction unmatched.